A single sample is the source of the 32 T cell receptor beta chains below, sequenced in a study of blood T cells in healthy people across ages (dated by TCRdb to between 2014 and 2016). The library was made by 5' RACE. Reads for this sample came from an Illumina HiSeq 2500. A second 7 to 11 cycle PCR used a sample-barcoded 5' primer and a J-beta primer mix. Using fastp trimming at Q25 and MiXCR clonotype assembly, TCRdb reanalyzed the public sequencing data and kept in-frame beta chains. CDR3 protein sequences are deduplicated, and each keeps its most common genes and DNA. The sample records approximately 830,000 distinct CDR3 sequences, 60% to 80% of which are singletons. The top ten hold 25% to 30% of the sample. Sequenced sample: blood. The receptors here all came from a man aged 30 to 39 in good health.

The CDR3 nucleotides are TGTGCCAGCAGTTTATGGACAGGGTGCTACGAGCAGTACTTC. Translation gives CASSLWTGCYEQYF. V gene TRBV27 combines with J gene TRBJ2-7; the match to TRBD1 covers 8 bases. CDR3 size: 14 residues. J was trimmed by 3 bases and V by 1 base; bases with no gene match: 2. Germline CDR1 MNHEY, CDR2 SMNVEV (reference sequence).

This clonotype was seen only once. V is TRBV13 and J is TRBJ1-2, with 10 bases lining up with TRBD1. The CDR3 runs to 15 residues. V shed 3 bases and J 4 bases; nucleotides not matched to a gene: 5. Germline lookup yields CDR1 PRHDT and CDR2 FYEKMQ (reference sequence). CDR3 coding DNA: TGTGCCAGCAGCTTCGGACAGGGGGACAGCTATGGCTACACCTTC. Amino acid sequence: CASSFGQGDSYGYTF.

This clonotype was detected once. The chain links TRBV27 to TRBJ2-5; a weak D match, TRBD1 (6 bases). The CDR3 sequence is 17 residues long. The ends were cut back, 3 bases at V and 11 bases at J, with 28 bases in the middle. The germline V gene has CDR1 MNHEY and CDR2 SMNVEV (reference sequence). CDR3 DNA: TGTGCCAGCAGTTTGTCCGGCGACAGACCTTCCACGAGGGGGCAGTACTTC. It specifies CASSLSGDRPSTRGQYF.

The table lists this clonotype with a count of one. The rearrangement links TRBV5-1 to TRBJ2-7, with 12 nucleotides matching TRBD2. After removal of 0 bases from V and 4 bases from J, the junction contained 2 bases not matched to a gene. The CDR3 has 15 residues. The germline V gene has CDR1 SGHRS and CDR2 YFSETQ. The CDR3 here is CASSLATSGGYEQYF. CDR3 in DNA: TGCGCCAGCAGCTTGGCGACTAGCGGGGGATACGAGCAGTACTTC.

This clonotype has just one count. The genes are TRBV12-3 or TRBV12-4 and TRBJ2-4; 7 nucleotides match TRBD1. Near its end, the DNA agrees better with TRBJ2-7, so the J call may be wrong. The CDR3 totals 14 residues. This chain's CDR3 is CASRKQGSTYEQYF. As DNA, the CDR3 is TGTGCCAGCAGAAAACAGGGGAGCACCTACGAGCAGTACTTC.

Comment on this clonotype: A read error is possible here, since a much larger clone lies one base away. The J gene is TRBJ1-1, the V gene TRBV5-1; TRBD1 is a possible D gene (5 bases). The V gene lost 3 bases and the J gene lost 1 base, with 13 bases spanning the gap. Germline assignment: CDR1 SGHRS and CDR2 YFSETQ. The length of the CDR3 is 15 residues. This CDR3 is CASSWERGGNTEAFF. The DNA of the CDR3 is TGCGCCAGCAGCTGGGAACGGGGCGGGAACACTGAAGCTTTCTTT.

This clonotype was counted only a few times. The chain links TRBV4-1 to TRBJ2-3; D call uncertain. The CDR3 is 15 amino acids. Germline CDR1 and CDR2: MGHRA and YSYEKL. The germline V and J ends were trimmed by 4 bases and 2 bases, with 13 bases remaining between them. Written as DNA, the CDR3 is TGCGCCAGCAGCCCGAACCCTTCAGACACAGATACGCAGTATTTT. This encodes CASSPNPSDTDTQYF.

V usage is TRBV12-3 or TRBV12-4 and J usage is TRBJ2-7; the D is unclear. V lost 5 bases, J lost 3 bases, and 11 bases lay in between. The CDR3 is made up of 13 amino acids. CDR3 region: CASSHQINYEQYF. CDR3 sequence (DNA): TGTGCCAGCAGTCATCAGATTAACTACGAGCAGTACTTC.

This clonotype was counted ten times or more. The chain has TRBV12-3 or TRBV12-4 and TRBJ2-1; D is perhaps TRBD2 (6 bases). The CDR3 contains 12 residues. V lost 7 bases and J lost 6, with 10 bases in between. In nucleotides, the CDR3 is TGTGCCAGCACTCTGGGGGGCAATGAGCAGTTCTTC. Its protein product is CASTLGGNEQFF.

This rearrangement joins TRBV4-3 to TRBJ1-4; TRBD1 is a possible D gene (5 bases). V was clipped by 2 bases and J by 4 bases, with 11 bases between them. This CDR3 contains 15 residues. Looked up from germline, CDR1 is LGHNA and CDR2 is YSLEER. DNA of the CDR3: TGCGCCAGCAGCCAATCGGGGCAGCATAATGAAAAACTGTTTTTT. It is translated as CASSQSGQHNEKLFF.

V and J are TRBV20-1 and TRBJ1-1; D gene unclear. This CDR3 comprises 13 residues. V lost 5 bases and J 5 bases, leaving 15 bases between the germline ends. CDR1 and CDR2 (germline): DFQATT, SNEGSKA (reference sequence). The CDR3 DNA follows: TGCAGTGCTGCGGGCGTACGGAAAACTGAAGCTTTCTTT. Its translation: CSAAGVRKTEAFF.

This chain connects TRBV24-1 to TRBJ2-1; D gene unclear. CDR3 size: 14 residues. Trimming removed 3 bases from V and 0 bases from J, with 5 bases in between. Germline-derived CDR1 and CDR2 are KGHDR and SFDVKD. CDR3 sequence (DNA): TGTGCCACCAGTGATCCCAGCTCCTACAATGAGCAGTTCTTC. Protein product: CATSDPSSYNEQFF.

The chain combines TRBV5-1 with TRBJ1-6; 7 nucleotides line up with TRBD1. The length of the CDR3 is 19 residues. Germline assignment: CDR1 SGHRS and CDR2 YFSETQ. With V trimmed by 3 bases and J by 0 bases, 12 bases remained unmatched. Written as DNA, the CDR3 is TGCGCCAGCAGCTCGGGCGGACAGGATGGAAGCTCCTATAATTCACCCCTCCACTTT. It yields the protein CASSSGGQDGSSYNSPLHF.

This rearrangement joins TRBV9 to TRBJ2-1, with a weak D call TRBD1 (6 bases). Germline lookup yields CDR1 SGDLS and CDR2 YYNGEE. The CDR3 totals 14 residues. Trimming removed 4 bases from V and 7 bases from J, with 15 bases in between. DNA of the CDR3: TGTGCCAGCAGCTCTAGCAACAGGGAGAATGAGCAGTTCTTC. This encodes CASSSSNRENEQFF.

A single count supports this clonotype. The chain links TRBV20-1 to TRBJ2-7; TRBD2 agrees at 9 bases. The CDR3 totals 13 residues. J was trimmed by 0 bases and V by 6 bases; bases with no gene match: 3. CDR1 is DFQATT and CDR2 is SNEGSKA in the germline V gene (reference sequence). The CDR3: CSAERGDSYEQYF. In nucleotides, the CDR3 is TGCAGTGCCGAGCGGGGGGACTCCTACGAGCAGTACTTC.

This chain joins TRBV5-5 and TRBJ2-1, with D unclear. V lost 0 bases to trimming and J lost 8 bases, with 12 bases between them. CDR1 and CDR2 (germline): SGHKS, YYEKEE (reference sequence). The CDR3 extends over 14 amino acids. The CDR3 is CASSLEWVPDEQFF. Written as DNA, the CDR3 is TGTGCCAGCAGCTTGGAGTGGGTCCCCGATGAGCAGTTCTTC. Full variable domain (outside the CDR3, taken from reference TRBV5-5 and TRBJ2-1): DAGVTQSPTHLIKTRGQQVTLRCSPISGHKSVSWYQQVLGQGPQFIFQYYEKEERGRGNFPDRFSARQFPNYSSELNVNALLLGDSALYLCASSLEWVPDEQFFGPGTRLTVL.

Regarding this clonotype: A read error may explain this, as a much larger clone is one base away. The chain joins TRBV9 to TRBJ2-5, with 8 bases that match TRBD2. Matching the DNA end better, TRBJ2-1 makes the J call doubtful. CDR1 is SGDLS, CDR2 YYNGEE, per germline. The CDR3 has 16 amino acids. CDR3 in amino acids: CASSVAGGSVAETQFF. The CDR3 DNA reads TGTGCCAGCAGCGTAGCGGGGGGGTCGGTCGCAGAGACCCAGTTCTTC.

A note on this clonotype: The germline gene is not matched at one end of the junction; a read error may be the cause. J is TRBJ2-5 and V is TRBV7-9; 7 positions agree with TRBD1. The CDR3 sequence is 12 residues long. Germline V CDR1 and CDR2: SEHNR, FQNEAQ (reference sequence). The CDR3 protein is CASSLGTETRYF. DNA of the CDR3: TGTGCCAGCAGCTTGGGGACAGAGACCCGGTACTTC.

Details on this clonotype: A read error may account for a junction end that differs from germline. The chain has TRBV20-1 and TRBJ2-7; perhaps TRBD2 as D (6 bases). Germline V gives CDR1 DFQATT, CDR2 SNEGSKA (reference sequence). This CDR3 has 14 amino acids. The CDR3 DNA reads TGCAGTGCCGCCGGGACTGTCAACTCCTACGAGCGGTACTTC. Its protein product is CSAAGTVNSYERYF.

V usage is TRBV29-1 and J usage is TRBJ1-4; a possible D gene is TRBD1 (6 bases). Germline V gives CDR1 SQVTM, CDR2 ANQGSEA. Trimming left V 4 bases short and J 4 bases short, with 10 bases between. The CDR3 is made up of 13 amino acids. The CDR3 reads CSVGGGGNEKLFF. The CDR3 bases are TGCAGCGTTGGAGGGGGAGGTAATGAAAAACTGTTTTTT.

The chain couples TRBV4-2 to TRBJ2-5; 9 positions agree with TRBD1. This CDR3 contains 17 residues. Trimming at V came to 3 bases and at J to 5 bases, leaving 13 bases not matched to a gene. Germline V gives CDR1 LGHNA, CDR2 YNFKEQ. This chain's CDR3 is CASSHSRDRDVLETQYF. CDR3 bases: TGTGCCAGCAGCCATTCCCGGGACAGGGATGTTCTGGAGACCCAGTACTTC.

About this clonotype itself: This CDR3 fails to terminate in the conserved phenylalanine or tryptophan, so it likely reflects a read error. The genes are TRBV12-3 or TRBV12-4 and TRBJ1-4; 7 bases agree with TRBD1. J was trimmed by 0 bases and V by 3 bases; bases with no gene match: 4. This CDR3 has 16 amino acids. The CDR3 sequence: CASSLAGGSTNEKLFS. CDR3 in DNA: TGTGCCAGCAGTTTGGCAGGGGGTTCAACTAATGAAAAACTGTTTTCT.

The chain links TRBV27 to TRBJ1-6; TRBD1 might be the D (5 bases). Germline lookup yields CDR1 MNHEY and CDR2 SMNVEV (reference sequence). V gave up 6 bases and J gave up 7 bases, with 16 bases separating them. The CDR3 spans 15 residues. The CDR3 bases are TGTGCCAGCAGCTATTCGGGGGGGTGGAATTCACCCCTCCACTTT. It encodes CASSYSGGWNSPLHF.

This chain connects TRBV6-2 or TRBV6-3 to TRBJ2-1; D is unresolved. With 2 bases removed from V and 8 bases from J, the gap between germline ends came to 10 bases. CDR3 size: 13 residues. Per germline, CDR1 MNHEY and CDR2 SVGEGT. The CDR3 protein is CASSYTPGDEQFF. In DNA form, the CDR3 reads TGTGCCAGCAGTTACACCCCAGGCGATGAGCAGTTCTTC.

The chain has TRBV30 and TRBJ2-6; D gene unclear. V shed 5 bases and J shed 0 bases, with 5 bases lying between them. Per the germline V gene, CDR1 is GTSNPN and CDR2 is SVGIG (reference sequence). This CDR3 spans 13 amino acids. This chain's CDR3 is CAWGSSGANVLTF. The CDR3 DNA is TGTGCCTGGGGGTCCTCTGGGGCCAACGTCCTGACTTTC.

The chain joins TRBV6-2 or TRBV6-3 to TRBJ1-1; D gene uncertain. V gave up 2 bases and J gave up 7 bases, with 8 bases separating them. This CDR3 is built from 12 residues. The V gene's germline CDR1 is MNHEY and CDR2 SVGEGT. The CDR3 DNA reads TGTGCCAGCAGTTACAGTCGCAATGAAGCTTTCTTT. It specifies CASSYSRNEAFF.

The V call is TRBV4-1, the J call TRBJ2-7; tentatively, D is TRBD1 (6 bases). V lost 3 bases and J 3 bases, leaving 21 bases between the germline ends. The germline V gene encodes CDR1 MGHRA and CDR2 YSYEKL. The CDR3 sequence is 17 residues long. The CDR3, as DNA: TGCGCCAGCAGCCAGGATTACACGGGCCAGGGGTACTACGAGCAGTACTTC. Translated: CASSQDYTGQGYYEQYF.

The chain links TRBV6-5 to TRBJ2-1; 10 bases line up with TRBD1. The V gene's germline CDR1 is MNHEY and CDR2 SVGAGI. V lost 4 bases, J lost 0 bases, and 6 bases stayed unmatched. CDR3 length equals 17 residues. The CDR3 is CASSSGQGHSSYNEQFF. DNA for the CDR3: TGTGCCAGCAGTTCGGGACAGGGGCACAGCTCCTACAATGAGCAGTTCTTC.

This clonotype showed up just once. The chain combines TRBV4-3 with TRBJ1-2; no reliable D call. Trimming shortened V by 0 bases and J by 2 bases, and 7 bases separated the two germline ends. CDR3 size: 14 residues. The germline V gene has CDR1 LGHNA and CDR2 YSLEER. The CDR3 spells CASSQDGKNYGYTF. DNA of the CDR3: TGCGCCAGCAGCCAAGACGGAAAGAACTATGGCTACACCTTC.

The genes are TRBV28 and TRBJ2-3; D unclear. Trimming cost V 7 bases and J 4 bases, with 15 bases left between them. Germline CDR1 MDHEN, CDR2 SYDVKM. The CDR3 consists of 14 residues. This chain's CDR3 is CASIFGRPADTQYF. The CDR3 nucleotides read TGTGCCAGCATTTTTGGGCGGCCTGCAGATACGCAGTATTTT. The full variable domain, rest sourced from reference TRBV28 and TRBJ2-3, is DVKVTQSSRYLVKRTGEKVFLECVQDMDHENMFWYRQDPGLGLRLIYFSYDVKMKEKGDIPEGYSVSREKKERFSLILESASTNQTSMYLCASIFGRPADTQYFGPGTRLTVL.

This clonotype came up a few times. The chain uses TRBV7-3 and TRBJ2-6; 8 bases are a match to TRBD1. In germline, CDR1 is SGHTA, CDR2 FQGTGA. The CDR3 loop spans 15 amino acids. After removal of 5 bases from V and 0 bases from J, the junction contained 0 bases not matched to a gene. The CDR3 spells CASSQGASGANVLTF. In DNA, the CDR3 is TGTGCCAGCAGCCAGGGGGCCTCTGGGGCCAACGTCCTGACTTTC.

The rearrangement joins TRBV27 to TRBJ2-7, with 11 bases matching TRBD2. Germline CDR1 and CDR2: MNHEY and SMNVEV (reference sequence). Losses at the gene ends were 2 bases for V and 0 bases for J; bases not matched to a gene: 6. The CDR3 consists of 17 residues. CDR3 in DNA: TGTGCCAGCAGTTTAATCCTAGCGGGGGGCCTCTCCTACGAGCAGTACTTC. Amino acid sequence: CASSLILAGGLSYEQYF.